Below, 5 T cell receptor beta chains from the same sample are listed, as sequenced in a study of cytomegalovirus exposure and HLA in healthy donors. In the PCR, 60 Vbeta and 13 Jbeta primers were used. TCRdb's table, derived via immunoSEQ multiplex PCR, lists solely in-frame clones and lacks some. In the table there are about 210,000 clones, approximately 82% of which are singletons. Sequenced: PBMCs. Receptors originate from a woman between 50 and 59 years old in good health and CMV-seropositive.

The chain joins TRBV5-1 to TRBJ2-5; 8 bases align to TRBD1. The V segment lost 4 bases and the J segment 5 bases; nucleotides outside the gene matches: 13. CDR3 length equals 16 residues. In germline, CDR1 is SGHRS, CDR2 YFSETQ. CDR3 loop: CASSPRTGTTEETQYF. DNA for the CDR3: TGCGCCAGCAGCCCGCGGACAGGGACGACGGAGGAGACCCAGTACTTC.

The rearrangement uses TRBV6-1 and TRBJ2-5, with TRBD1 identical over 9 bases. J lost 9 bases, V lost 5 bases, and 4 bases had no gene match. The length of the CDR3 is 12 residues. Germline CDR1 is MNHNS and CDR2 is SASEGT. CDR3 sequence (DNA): TGTGCCAGCAGTCGGACAGGGGACCCCCAGTACTTC. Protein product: CASSRTGDPQYF.

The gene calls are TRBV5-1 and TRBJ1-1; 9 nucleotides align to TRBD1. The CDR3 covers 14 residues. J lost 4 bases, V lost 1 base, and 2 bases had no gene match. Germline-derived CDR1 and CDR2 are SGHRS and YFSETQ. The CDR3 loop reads CASSLTGGGTEAFF. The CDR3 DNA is TGCGCCAGCAGCTTGACAGGGGGCGGCACTGAAGCTTTCTTT.

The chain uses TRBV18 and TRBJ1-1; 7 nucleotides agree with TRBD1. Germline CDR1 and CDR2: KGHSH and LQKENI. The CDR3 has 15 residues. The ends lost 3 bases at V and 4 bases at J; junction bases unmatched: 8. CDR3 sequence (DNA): TGTGCCAGCTCACCCCTCACGCAGGGGGGCACTGAAGCTTTCTTT. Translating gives CASSPLTQGGTEAFF.

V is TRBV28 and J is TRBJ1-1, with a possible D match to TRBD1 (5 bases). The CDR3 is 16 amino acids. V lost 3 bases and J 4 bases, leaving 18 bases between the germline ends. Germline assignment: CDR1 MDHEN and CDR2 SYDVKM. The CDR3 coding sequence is TGTGCCAGCAGTTTCCCCCCTCTGGGGGGGTTCACTGAAGCTTTCTTT. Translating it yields CASSFPPLGGFTEAFF. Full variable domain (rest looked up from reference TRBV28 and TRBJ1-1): DVKVTQSSRYLVKRTGEKVFLECVQDMDHENMFWYRQDPGLGLRLIYFSYDVKMKEKGDIPEGYSVSREKKERFSLILESASTNQTSMYLCASSFPPLGGFTEAFFGQGTRLTVV.